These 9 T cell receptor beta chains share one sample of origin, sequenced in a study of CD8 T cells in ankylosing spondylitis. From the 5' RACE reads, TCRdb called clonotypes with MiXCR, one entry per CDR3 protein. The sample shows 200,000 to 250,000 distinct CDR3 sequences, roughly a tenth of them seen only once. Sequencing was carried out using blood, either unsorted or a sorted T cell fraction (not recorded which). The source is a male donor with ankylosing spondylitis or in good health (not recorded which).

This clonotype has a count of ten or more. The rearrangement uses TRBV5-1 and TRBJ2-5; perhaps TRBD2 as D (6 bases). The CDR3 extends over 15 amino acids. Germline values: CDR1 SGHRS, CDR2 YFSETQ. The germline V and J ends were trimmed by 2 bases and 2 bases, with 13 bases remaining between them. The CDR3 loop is CASSFTPTSQETQYF. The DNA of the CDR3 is TGCGCCAGCAGCTTCACCCCGACTAGTCAAGAGACCCAGTACTTC. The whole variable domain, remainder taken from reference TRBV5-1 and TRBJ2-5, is KAGVTQTPRYLIKTRGQQVTLSCSPISGHRSVSWYQQTPGQGLQFLFEYFSETQRNKGNFPGRFSGRQFSNSRSEMNVSTLELGDSALYLCASSFTPTSQETQYFGPGTRLLVL.

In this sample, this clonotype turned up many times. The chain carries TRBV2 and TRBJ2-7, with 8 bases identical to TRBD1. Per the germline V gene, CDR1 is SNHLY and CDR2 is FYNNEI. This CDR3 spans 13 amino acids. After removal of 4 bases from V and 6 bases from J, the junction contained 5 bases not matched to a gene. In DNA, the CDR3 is TGTGCCAGCAGTGTAGGACAGGGAGGCGAGCAGTACTTC. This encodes CASSVGQGGEQYF.

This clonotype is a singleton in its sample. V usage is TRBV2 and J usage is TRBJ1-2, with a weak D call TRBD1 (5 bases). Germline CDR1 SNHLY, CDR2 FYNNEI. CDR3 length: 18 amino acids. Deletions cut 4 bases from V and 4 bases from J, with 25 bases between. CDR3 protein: CASSAIGGDLRPAYGYTF. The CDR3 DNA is TGTGCCAGCAGTGCAATCGGGGGGGACCTCCGTCCAGCCTATGGCTACACCTTC.

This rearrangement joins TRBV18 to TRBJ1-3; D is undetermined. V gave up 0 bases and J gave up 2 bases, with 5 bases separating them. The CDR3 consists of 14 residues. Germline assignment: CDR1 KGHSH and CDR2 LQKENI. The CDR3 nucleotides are TGTGCCAGCTCACCACCGACGACTGGAAACACCATATATTTT. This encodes CASSPPTTGNTIYF.

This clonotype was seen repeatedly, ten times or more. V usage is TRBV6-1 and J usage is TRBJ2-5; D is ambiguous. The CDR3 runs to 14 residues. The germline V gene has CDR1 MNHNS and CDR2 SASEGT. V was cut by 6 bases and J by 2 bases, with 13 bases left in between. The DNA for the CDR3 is TGTGCCAGCAGAATCCTGATGGGACAAGAGACCCAGTACTTC. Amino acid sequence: CASRILMGQETQYF.

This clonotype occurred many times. CDR3 loop: CASSLAASGDYEQYF. CDR3 nucleotide sequence: TGTGCCAGCAGTTTAGCGGCTAGCGGGGACTACGAGCAGTACTTC. The chain is built from TRBV12-3 or TRBV12-4 and TRBJ2-7; 9 positions agree with TRBD2. The ends lost 0 bases at V and 3 bases at J; junction bases unmatched: 3. The CDR3 covers 15 residues.

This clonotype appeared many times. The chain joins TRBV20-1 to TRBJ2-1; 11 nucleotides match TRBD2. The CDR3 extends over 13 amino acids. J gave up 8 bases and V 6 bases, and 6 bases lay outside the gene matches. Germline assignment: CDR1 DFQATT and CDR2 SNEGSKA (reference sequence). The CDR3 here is CSAPLAGEHEQFF. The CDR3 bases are TGCAGTGCCCCACTAGCGGGAGAACATGAGCAGTTCTTC.

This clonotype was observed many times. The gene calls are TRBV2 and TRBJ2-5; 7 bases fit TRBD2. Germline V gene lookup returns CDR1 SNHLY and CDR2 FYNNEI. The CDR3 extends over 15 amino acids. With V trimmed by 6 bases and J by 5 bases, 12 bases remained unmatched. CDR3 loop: CASSPTSPTAETQYF. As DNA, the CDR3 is TGTGCCAGCAGCCCGACTAGCCCGACAGCCGAGACCCAGTACTTC.

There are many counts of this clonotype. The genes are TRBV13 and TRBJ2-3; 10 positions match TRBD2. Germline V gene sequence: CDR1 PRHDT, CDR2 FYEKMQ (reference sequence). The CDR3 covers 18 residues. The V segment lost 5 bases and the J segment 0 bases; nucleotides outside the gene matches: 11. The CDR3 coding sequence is TGTGCCAGCAGCCCCTCCCGTTTAGCGGGGGGAAGCACAGATACGCAGTATTTT. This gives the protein CASSPSRLAGGSTDTQYF.